The T cell receptor (beta chain) under discussion was sequenced for a study of regulatory T cells in long-lasting Graves disease. Indicated time point: newly diagnosed GD, antithyroid drugs for less than 3 months. The TCR library was made from RNA extracted from PBMCs. TCR beta libraries were built with iRepertoire HTBI primers and Arm-PCR of CDR3 regions. MiXCR was run by TCRdb on the multiplex PCR reads, yielding one entry per CDR3 protein. This sample carries around 420,000 distinct CDR3 sequences, around 16% of them seen once, and the ten largest clones take around a fifth. Study conclusions and caveats: Peripheral blood alone, not thyroid tissue, underwent study.

Germline CDR1 MGHRA, CDR2 YSYEKL. V was cut by 4 bases and J by 4 bases, with 10 bases left in between. The CDR3 extends over 13 amino acids. This clonotype has at least ten counts. Antigen specificity is unknown. The V and J genes are TRBV4-1 and TRBJ1-1; tentatively, D is TRBD1 (5 bases). This sequence originates from a female donor with Graves disease. The material was peripheral blood mononuclear cells (PBMCs), obtained at new diagnosis, from a patient treated with antithyroid drugs. The CDR3 bases are TGCGCCAGCAGCCTCCAAAGGGGCACTGAAGCTTTCTTT. Translating it yields CASSLQRGTEAFF.